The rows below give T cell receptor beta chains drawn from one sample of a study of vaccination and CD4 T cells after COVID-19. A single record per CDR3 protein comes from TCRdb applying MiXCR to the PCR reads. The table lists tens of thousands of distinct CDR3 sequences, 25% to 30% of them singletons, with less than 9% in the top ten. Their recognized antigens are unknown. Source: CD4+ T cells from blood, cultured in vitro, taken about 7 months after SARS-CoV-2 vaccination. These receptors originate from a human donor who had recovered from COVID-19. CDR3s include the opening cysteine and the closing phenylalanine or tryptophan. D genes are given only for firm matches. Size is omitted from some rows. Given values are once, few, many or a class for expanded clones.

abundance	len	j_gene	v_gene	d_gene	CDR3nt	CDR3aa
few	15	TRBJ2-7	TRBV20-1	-	TGCAGTGCTAGAGATCTTGTAGCGCCGACCTACGAGCAGTACTTC	CSARDLVAPTYEQYF
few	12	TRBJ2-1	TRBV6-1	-	TGTGCCAGCAGTGAGCAAATTAATGAGCAGTTCTTC	CASSEQINEQFF
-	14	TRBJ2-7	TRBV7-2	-	TGTGCCAGCAGCTTAGGTCAGGGCTCGGGGGAGCAGTACTTC	CASSLGQGSGEQYF
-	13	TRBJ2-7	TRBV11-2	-	TGTGCCAGCAGCCTCACTAACCGGTACGAGCAGTACTTC	CASSLTNRYEQYF
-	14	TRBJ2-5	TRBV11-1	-	TGTGCCAGCAGCTTCGGGGGGCTGCTGGAGACCCAGTACTTC	CASSFGGLLETQYF
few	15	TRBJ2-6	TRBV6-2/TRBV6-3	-	TGTGCCAGCAGTTACAAGGGCTCTGGGGCCAACGTCCTGACTTTC	CASSYKGSGANVLTF
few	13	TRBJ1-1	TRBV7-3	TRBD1	TGTGCCAGCAGCTCGGACAGGTACACTGAAGCTTTCTTT	CASSSDRYTEAFF
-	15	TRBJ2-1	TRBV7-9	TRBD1	TGTGCCAGCATTTCGGGGACAGGGGTCGGTGGTGAGCAGTTCTTC	CASISGTGVGGEQFF
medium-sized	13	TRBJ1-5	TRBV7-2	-	TGTGCCAGCAGCGTGCAGGTTTCTCAGCCCCAGCATTTT	CASSVQVSQPQHF
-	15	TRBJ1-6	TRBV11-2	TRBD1	TGTGCCAGCAGCTTATCCGGGACAGGACTTTCACCCCTCCACTTT	CASSLSGTGLSPLHF
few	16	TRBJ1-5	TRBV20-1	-	TGCAGTGCTAGGGAGCGGAGTTTCTATAGCAATCAGCCCCAGCATTTT	CSARERSFYSNQPQHF
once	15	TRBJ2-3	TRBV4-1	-	TGCGCCAGCAGTAGGCGGACCGGACCCGGAGATACGCAGTATTTT	CASSRRTGPGDTQYF
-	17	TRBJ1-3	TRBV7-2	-	TGTGCCAGCAGCCATACGGGGCCCACACCCTCTGGAAACACCATATATTTT	CASSHTGPTPSGNTIYF
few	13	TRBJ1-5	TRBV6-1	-	TGTGCCAGCAGTGTTGAACGGAATCAGCCCCAGCATTTT	CASSVERNQPQHF
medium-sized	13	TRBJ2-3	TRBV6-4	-	TGTGCCAGCAGTGACGGGAGCACAGATACGCAGTATTTT	CASSDGSTDTQYF
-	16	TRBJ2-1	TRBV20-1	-	TGCAGTGCTAAAGGACGTAGCGGATCCGTTTTCAATGAGCAGTTCTTC	CSAKGRSGSVFNEQFF
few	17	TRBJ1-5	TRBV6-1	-	TGTGCCAGCAGGCCAATGGACAGTGCCTATAGCAATCAGCCCCAGCATTTT	CASRPMDSAYSNQPQHF
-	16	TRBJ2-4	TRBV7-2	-	TGTGCCAGCAGCCCGGACCTCTATACAGGCACGCACATTCAGTACTTC	CASSPDLYTGTHIQYF
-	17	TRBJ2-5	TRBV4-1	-	TGCGCCAGCAGCCAAGTCAGGGGGCGGGGGTTTCAAGAGACCCAGTACTTC	CASSQVRGRGFQETQYF
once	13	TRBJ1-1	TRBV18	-	TGTGCCAGCTCACCCCTACTCCACACTGAAGCTTTCTTT	CASSPLLHTEAFF
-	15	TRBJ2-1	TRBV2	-	TGTGCCAGCAGTCGGGCAGGGGCGATCTACAATGAGCAGTTCTTC	CASSRAGAIYNEQFF
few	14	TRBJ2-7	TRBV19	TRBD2	TGTGCCAGTAGTATGGCGGGAGCGGATTACGAGCAGTACTTC	CASSMAGADYEQYF
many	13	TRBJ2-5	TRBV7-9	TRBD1	TGTGCCAGCAGCTTGGGACAGCAAGAGACCCAGTACTTC	CASSLGQQETQYF
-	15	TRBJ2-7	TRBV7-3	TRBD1	TGTGCCAGCAGCCGTCAGGGGGCACCTTCGTACGAGCAGTACTTC	CASSRQGAPSYEQYF
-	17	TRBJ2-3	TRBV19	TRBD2	TGTGCCAGTAGTATGGGAGTAGCGGGAACTAGCACAGATACGCAGTATTTT	CASSMGVAGTSTDTQYF
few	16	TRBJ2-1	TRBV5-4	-	TGTGCCAGCAGCCTAGGGGGAGACAGCTCCTACAATGAGCAGTTCTTC	CASSLGGDSSYNEQFF
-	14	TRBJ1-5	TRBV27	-	TGTGCCAGCAGTGCGCCGGGACTCAATCAGCCCCAGCATTTT	CASSAPGLNQPQHF
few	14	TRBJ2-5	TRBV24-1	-	TGTGCCACCAGTGATGCGGTAGGGAAAGAGACCCAGTACTTC	CATSDAVGKETQYF